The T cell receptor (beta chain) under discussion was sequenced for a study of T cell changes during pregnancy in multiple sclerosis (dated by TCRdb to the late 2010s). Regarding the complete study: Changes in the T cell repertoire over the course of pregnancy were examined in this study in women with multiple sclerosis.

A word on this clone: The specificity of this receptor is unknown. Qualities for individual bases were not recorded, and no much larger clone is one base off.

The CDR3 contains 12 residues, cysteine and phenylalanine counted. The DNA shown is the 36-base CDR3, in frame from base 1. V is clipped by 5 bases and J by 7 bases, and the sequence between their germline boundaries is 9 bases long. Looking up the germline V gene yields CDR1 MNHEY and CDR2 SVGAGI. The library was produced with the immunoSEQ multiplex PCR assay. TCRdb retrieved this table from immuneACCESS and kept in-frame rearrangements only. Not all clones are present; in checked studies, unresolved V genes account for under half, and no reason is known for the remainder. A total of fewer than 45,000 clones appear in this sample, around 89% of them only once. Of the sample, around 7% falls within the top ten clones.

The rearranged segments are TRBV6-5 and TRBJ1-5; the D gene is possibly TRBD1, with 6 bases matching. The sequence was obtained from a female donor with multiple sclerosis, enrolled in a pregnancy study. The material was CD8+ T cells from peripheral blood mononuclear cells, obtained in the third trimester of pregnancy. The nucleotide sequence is TGTGCCAGCAGTACAGGGACCCAGCCCCAGCATTTT. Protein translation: CASSTGTQPQHF.